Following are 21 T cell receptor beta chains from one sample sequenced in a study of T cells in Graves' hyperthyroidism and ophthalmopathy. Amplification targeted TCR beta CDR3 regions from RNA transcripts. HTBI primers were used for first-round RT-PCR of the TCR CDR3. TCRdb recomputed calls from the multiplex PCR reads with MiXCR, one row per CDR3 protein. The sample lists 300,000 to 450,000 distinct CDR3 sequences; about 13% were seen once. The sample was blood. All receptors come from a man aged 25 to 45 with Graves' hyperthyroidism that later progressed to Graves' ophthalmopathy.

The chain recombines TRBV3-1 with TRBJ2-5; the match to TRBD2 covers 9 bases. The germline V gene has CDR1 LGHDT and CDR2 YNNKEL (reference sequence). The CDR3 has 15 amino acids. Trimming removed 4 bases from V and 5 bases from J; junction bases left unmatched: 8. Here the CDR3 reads CASSPVWRGGETQYF. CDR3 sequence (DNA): TGTGCCAGCAGCCCCGTATGGCGGGGGGGCGAGACCCAGTACTTC.

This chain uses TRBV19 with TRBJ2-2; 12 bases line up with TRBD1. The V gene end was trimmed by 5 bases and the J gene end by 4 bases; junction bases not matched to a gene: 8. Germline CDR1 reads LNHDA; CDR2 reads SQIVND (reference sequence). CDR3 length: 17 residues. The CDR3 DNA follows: TGTGCCAGTAGTTTTCAGGGACAGGGGGCTGGCACCGGGGAGCTGTTTTTT. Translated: CASSFQGQGAGTGELFF.

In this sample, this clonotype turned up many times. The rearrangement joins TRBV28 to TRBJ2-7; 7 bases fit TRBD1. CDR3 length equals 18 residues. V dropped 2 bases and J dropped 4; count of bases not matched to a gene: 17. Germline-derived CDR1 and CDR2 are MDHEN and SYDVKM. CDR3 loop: CASSLPRQGRVVGYEQYF. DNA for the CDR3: TGTGCCAGCAGTTTACCTCGACAGGGCCGGGTTGTTGGGTACGAGCAGTACTTC.

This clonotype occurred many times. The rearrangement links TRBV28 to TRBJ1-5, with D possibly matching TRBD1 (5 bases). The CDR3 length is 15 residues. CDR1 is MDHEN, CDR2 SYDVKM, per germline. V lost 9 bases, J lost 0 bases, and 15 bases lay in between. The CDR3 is CARERQFHSNQPQHF. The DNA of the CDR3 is TGTGCCAGAGAAAGACAGTTTCATAGCAATCAGCCCCAGCATTTT.

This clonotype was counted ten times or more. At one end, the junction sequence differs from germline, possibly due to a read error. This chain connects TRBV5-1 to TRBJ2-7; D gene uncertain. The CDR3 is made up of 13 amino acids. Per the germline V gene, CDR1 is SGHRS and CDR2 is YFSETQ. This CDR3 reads CASSLGPSDEQYF. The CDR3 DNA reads TGCGCCAGCAGCTTGGGGCCCTCCGACGAGCAGTACTTC.

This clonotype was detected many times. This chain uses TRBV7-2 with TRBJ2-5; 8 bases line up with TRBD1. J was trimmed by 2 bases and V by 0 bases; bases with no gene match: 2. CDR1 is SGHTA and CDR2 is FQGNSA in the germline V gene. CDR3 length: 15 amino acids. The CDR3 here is CASSLAGQGQETQYF. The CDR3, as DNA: TGTGCCAGCAGCTTAGCCGGACAGGGTCAAGAGACCCAGTACTTC.

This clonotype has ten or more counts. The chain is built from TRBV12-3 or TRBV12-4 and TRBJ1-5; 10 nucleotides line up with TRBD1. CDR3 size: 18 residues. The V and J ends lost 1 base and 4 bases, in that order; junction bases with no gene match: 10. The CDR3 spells CASSLETGGLPSNQPQHF. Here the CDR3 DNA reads TGTGCCAGCAGTTTAGAGACAGGGGGCCTACCTTCTAATCAGCCCCAGCATTTT.

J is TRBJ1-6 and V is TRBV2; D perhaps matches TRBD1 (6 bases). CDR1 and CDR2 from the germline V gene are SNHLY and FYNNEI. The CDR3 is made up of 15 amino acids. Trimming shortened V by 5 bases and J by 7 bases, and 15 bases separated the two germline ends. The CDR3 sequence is CASSILGDINSPLHF. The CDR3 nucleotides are TGTGCCAGCAGTATCCTAGGGGACATAAATTCACCCCTCCACTTT.

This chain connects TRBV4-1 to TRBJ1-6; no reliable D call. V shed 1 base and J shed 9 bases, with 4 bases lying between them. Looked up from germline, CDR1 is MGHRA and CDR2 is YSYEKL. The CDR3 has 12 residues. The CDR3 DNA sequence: TGCGCCAGCAGCCAAGTTCTTTCACCCCTCCACTTT. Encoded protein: CASSQVLSPLHF.

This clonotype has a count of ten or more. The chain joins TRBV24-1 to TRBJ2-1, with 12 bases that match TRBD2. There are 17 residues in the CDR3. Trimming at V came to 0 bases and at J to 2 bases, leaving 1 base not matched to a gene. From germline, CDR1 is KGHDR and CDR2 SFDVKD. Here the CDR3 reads CATSDLPSGGAYNEQFF. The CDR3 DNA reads TGTGCCACCAGTGATTTGCCTAGCGGGGGGGCCTACAATGAGCAGTTCTTC.

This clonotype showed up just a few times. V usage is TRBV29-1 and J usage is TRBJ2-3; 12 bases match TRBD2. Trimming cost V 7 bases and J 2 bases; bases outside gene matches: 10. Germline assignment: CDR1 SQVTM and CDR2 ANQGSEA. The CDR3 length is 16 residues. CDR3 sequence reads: CSAITSGGSLTDTQYF. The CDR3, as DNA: TGCAGCGCTATAACTAGCGGGGGGTCACTCACAGATACGCAGTATTTT.

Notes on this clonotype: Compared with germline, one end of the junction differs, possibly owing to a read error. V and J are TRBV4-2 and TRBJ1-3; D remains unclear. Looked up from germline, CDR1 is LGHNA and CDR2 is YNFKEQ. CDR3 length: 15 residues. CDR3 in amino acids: CASSQQTRDGNAIYF. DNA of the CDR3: TGTGCCAGCAGCCAACAAACCCGAGATGGAAACGCCATATATTTT.

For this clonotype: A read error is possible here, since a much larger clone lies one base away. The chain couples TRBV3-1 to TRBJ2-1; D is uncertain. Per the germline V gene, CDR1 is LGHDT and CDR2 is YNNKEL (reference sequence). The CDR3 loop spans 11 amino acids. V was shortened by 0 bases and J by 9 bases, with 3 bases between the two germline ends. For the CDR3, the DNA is TGTGCCAGCAGCCAAGAAAGTGAGCAGTTCTTC. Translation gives CASSQESEQFF.

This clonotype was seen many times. The CDR3 DNA is TGCAGTGCCCCGTGGGGGGTAAGCAATCAGCCCCAGCATTTT. Its translation is CSAPWGVSNQPQHF. The chain is built from TRBV20-1 and TRBJ1-5, with a tentative D call TRBD1 (5 bases). Trimming pared 6 bases from V and 1 base from J, leaving 13 bases between. Germline CDR1 DFQATT, CDR2 SNEGSKA (reference sequence). This CDR3 is 14 amino acids long.

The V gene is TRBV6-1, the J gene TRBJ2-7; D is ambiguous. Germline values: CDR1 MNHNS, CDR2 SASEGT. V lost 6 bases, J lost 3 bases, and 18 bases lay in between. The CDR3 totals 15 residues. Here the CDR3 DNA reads TGTGCCAGCAGCGTCTTGGGTTTAGGCGTCTACGAGCAGTACTTC. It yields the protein CASSVLGLGVYEQYF.

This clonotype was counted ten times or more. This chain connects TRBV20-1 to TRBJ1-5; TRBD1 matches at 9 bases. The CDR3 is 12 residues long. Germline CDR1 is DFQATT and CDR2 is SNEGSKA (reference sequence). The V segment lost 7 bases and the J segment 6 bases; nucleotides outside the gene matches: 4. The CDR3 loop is CSGGQGSQPQHF. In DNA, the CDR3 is TGCAGTGGGGGACAGGGTAGTCAGCCCCAGCATTTT.

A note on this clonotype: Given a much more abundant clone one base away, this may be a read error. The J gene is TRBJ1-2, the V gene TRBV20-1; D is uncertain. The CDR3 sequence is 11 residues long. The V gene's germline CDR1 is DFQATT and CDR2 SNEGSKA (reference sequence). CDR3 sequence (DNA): TGCAGTGCTAGAGAGGTGTTGGGCTACAGCTTC. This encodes CSAREVLGYSF.

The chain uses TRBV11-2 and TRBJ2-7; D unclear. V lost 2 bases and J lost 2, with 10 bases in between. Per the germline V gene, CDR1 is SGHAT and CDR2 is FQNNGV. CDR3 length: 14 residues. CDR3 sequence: CASSLHGSPYEQYF. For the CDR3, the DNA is TGTGCCAGCAGCTTACATGGCAGCCCCTACGAGCAGTACTTC.

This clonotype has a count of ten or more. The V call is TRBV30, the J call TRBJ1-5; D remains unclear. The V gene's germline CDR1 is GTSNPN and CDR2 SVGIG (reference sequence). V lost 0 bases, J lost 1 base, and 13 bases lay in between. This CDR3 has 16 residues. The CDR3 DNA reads TGTGCCTGGAGTGTGGATGGACCCGGGAGCAATCAGCCCCAGCATTTT. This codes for CAWSVDGPGSNQPQHF.

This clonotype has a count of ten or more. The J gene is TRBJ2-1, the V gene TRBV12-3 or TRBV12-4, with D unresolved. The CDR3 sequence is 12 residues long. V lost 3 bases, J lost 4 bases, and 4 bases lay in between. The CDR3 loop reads CASSFSYNEQFF. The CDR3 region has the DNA TGTGCCAGCAGTTTCTCTTACAATGAGCAGTTCTTC.

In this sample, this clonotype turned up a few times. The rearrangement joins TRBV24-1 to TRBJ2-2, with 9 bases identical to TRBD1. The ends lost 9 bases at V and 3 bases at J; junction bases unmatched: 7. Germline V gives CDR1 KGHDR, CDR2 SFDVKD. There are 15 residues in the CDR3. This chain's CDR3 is CATGRDREDTGELFF. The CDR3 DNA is TGTGCCACCGGCCGGGACAGGGAGGACACCGGGGAGCTGTTTTTT.